The T cell receptor (beta chain) under discussion was sequenced for a study of cytomegalovirus exposure and HLA in healthy donors. About the research overall: Roughly 80 million unique TCRs from HLA-typed donors made up an early data release. Study conclusions and caveats: Later genetic work tied a missense DCLRE1C variant to beta-chain V and J trimming.

This CDR3 comprises 15 residues. Trimming removed 7 bases from V and 2 bases from J; junction bases left unmatched: 6. CDR1 and CDR2 (germline): MNHNY, SVGAGI (reference sequence). This clone was seen a few times. Its cognate antigen is unknown. 60 Vbeta and 13 Jbeta primers were used in PCR. Produced via immunoSEQ multiplex PCR; TCRdb's table is partial and in-frame only. Of around 140,000 clones detected, 78% appear once; the ten largest clones hold approximately 1.5%. What was sequenced was PBMCs. The V and J genes are TRBV6-6 and TRBJ2-7, with 12 positions matching TRBD2. The source is a female donor in good health and CMV-seronegative. Here the CDR3 DNA reads TGTGCCAGCATTCCGGGACTAGCGGGCACCTACGAGCAGTACTTC. Protein: CASIPGLAGTYEQYF.